The clone carrying this TCR beta chain was seen only a few times. Its antigen is undetermined. RNA transcripts gave rise to amplified TCR beta CDR3 regions. With the HTBI primer set, the TCR CDR3 went through a first round of RT-PCR. TCRdb independently ran MiXCR on the multiplex PCR reads; one entry per CDR3 protein. The repertoire has under 400,000 distinct CDR3 sequences, approximately 17% of them found once; the top ten carry 33%. The source of the sample is a study of T cells in Graves' hyperthyroidism and ophthalmopathy. No ophthalmopathy progression within 18 months constituted stable Graves' hyperthyroidism. PBMCs were collected from an approximately 9.4 ml volume of fresh peripheral blood. V trimming: 7 bases; J trimming: 5 bases; junction bases outside the gene matches: 8. This CDR3 is 14 amino acids long. Study findings and constraints: Ophthalmopathy was identified by the model a median about 6 months ahead of onset.

The rearrangement uses TRBV12-3 or TRBV12-4 and TRBJ2-7, with 10 bases identical to TRBD1. The sequence came from a man aged 25-45 years with Graves' hyperthyroidism. What was sequenced was blood. This chain's CDR3 is CASILGQGVHEQYF. CDR3 nucleotides: TGTGCCAGCATCCTAGGACAGGGGGTCCACGAGCAGTACTTC.